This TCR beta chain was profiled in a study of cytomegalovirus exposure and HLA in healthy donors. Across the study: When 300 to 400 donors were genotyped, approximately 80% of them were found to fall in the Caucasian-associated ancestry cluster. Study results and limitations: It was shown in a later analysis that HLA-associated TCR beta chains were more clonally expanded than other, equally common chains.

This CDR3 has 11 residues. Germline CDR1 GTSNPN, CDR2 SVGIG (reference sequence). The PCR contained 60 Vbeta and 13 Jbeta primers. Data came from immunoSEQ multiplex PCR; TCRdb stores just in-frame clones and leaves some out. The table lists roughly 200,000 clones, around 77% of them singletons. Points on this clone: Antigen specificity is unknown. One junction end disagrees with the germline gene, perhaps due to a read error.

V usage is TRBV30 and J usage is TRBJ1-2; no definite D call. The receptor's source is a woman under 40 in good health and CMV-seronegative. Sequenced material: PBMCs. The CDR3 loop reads CAWAVSETYPF. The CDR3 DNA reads TGTGCCTGGGCGGTTTCTGAGACCTACCCCTTC.